The T cell receptor beta chain described here comes from a study of blood T cell repertoires in COVID-19. Study context: The origin of the acute and convalescent COVID-19 samples was the United States, Italy and Spain.

Germline loops: CDR1 SGHRS, CDR2 YFSETQ. Trimming removed 4 bases from V and 7 bases from J; junction bases left unmatched: 9. The length of the CDR3 is 16 residues. Those who participated ranged in age from roughly 18 to 90 years and resided in about two dozen US areas. Only in-frame clones appear in the TCRdb table, and some are missing; sequencing was by immunoSEQ multiplex PCR. The sample gives about 350,000 clones, 88% of which show up once; under 1.2% is in the top ten. Material: PBMCs or T cells enriched from blood (not recorded which). V usage is TRBV5-1 and J usage is TRBJ2-2; 11 nucleotides agree with TRBD1. This TCR was recovered from a woman younger than 45 who had been exposed to COVID-19. CDR3 loop: CASSPVTGTGGGELFF. CDR3 nucleotides: TGCGCCAGCAGCCCCGTCACCGGGACAGGGGGCGGGGAGCTGTTTTTT.